This T cell receptor (beta chain) was retrieved from a study of cytomegalovirus exposure and HLA in healthy donors. Across the whole study: Within an early data release were 85 million or so unique TCRs drawn from HLA-typed donors.

V was clipped by 4 bases and J by 4 bases; unmatched bases: 34. CDR1 and CDR2 from the germline V gene are MDHEN and SYDVKM. The CDR3 is 24 residues long. On this clone itself: Its antigen remains unknown.

Overall study results and limits: TCR beta chains numbering 164 were designated cytomegalovirus-associated. For most subjects, TCR beta sequences were reported to predict HLA-A and HLA-B alleles with accuracy. Per a prior analysis, the majority of TCR beta V segments were productive roughly 90% or roughly 30% of the time.

A multiplex PCR was run with 60 Vbeta primers and 13 Jbeta primers. The assay was immunoSEQ multiplex PCR, and TCRdb's table has in-frame clones only and misses some. The sample lists approximately 70,000 clones, just under 80% occurring once. The TCR sequence derives from a man aged 40-49 years in good health and CMV-seronegative. The sequencing sample was made of PBMCs. V is TRBV28 and J is TRBJ2-3; TRBD2 matches 8 bases. CDR3 sequence reads: CASSSPWPDPTMSGRGPGPDTQYF. The CDR3 nucleotides are TGTGCCAGCAGTTCCCCGTGGCCAGATCCAACTATGAGCGGGAGAGGACCAGGCCCAGATACGCAGTATTTT.